A single TCR beta chain is shown here with its context. Its antigen is still unknown. This record comes from a study of cytomegalovirus exposure and HLA in healthy donors. Regarding the study as a whole: Using a false discovery rate of 0.05, a later analysis showed that 16,951 TCR beta sequences were associated with HLA alleles.

Both 60 Vbeta primers and 13 Jbeta primers went into the PCR. Data came from immunoSEQ multiplex PCR; TCRdb stores just in-frame clones and leaves some out. The sample records roughly 170,000 clones, under 90% being singletons. Trimming removed 3 bases from V and 8 bases from J; junction bases left unmatched: 8. From germline, CDR1 is SGHVS and CDR2 FNYEAQ. This CDR3 is 16 amino acids long. This sequence originates from a male donor in good health and CMV-seronegative. The sequenced material came from PBMCs. The genes are TRBV7-6 and TRBJ2-1; 12 nucleotides align to TRBD2. Written as DNA, the CDR3 is TGTGCCAGCAGCTTTCTAGCGGGGGGGCTCGGGGATGAGCAGTTCTTC. This codes for CASSFLAGGLGDEQFF.